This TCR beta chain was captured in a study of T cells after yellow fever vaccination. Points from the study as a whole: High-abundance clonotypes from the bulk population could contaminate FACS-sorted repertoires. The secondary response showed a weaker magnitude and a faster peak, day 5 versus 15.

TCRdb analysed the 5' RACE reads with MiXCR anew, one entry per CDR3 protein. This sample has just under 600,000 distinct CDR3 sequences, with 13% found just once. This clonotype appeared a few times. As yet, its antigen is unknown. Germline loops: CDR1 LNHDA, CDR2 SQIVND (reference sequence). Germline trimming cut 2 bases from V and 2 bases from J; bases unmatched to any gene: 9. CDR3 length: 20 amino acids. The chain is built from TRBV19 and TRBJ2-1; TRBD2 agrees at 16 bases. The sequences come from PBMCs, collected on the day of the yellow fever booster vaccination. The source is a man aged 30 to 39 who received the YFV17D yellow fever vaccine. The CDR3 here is CASSIPTGTSGRAPYNEQFF. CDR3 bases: TGTGCCAGTAGTATACCCACCGGGACTAGCGGGAGGGCCCCCTACAATGAGCAGTTCTTC.